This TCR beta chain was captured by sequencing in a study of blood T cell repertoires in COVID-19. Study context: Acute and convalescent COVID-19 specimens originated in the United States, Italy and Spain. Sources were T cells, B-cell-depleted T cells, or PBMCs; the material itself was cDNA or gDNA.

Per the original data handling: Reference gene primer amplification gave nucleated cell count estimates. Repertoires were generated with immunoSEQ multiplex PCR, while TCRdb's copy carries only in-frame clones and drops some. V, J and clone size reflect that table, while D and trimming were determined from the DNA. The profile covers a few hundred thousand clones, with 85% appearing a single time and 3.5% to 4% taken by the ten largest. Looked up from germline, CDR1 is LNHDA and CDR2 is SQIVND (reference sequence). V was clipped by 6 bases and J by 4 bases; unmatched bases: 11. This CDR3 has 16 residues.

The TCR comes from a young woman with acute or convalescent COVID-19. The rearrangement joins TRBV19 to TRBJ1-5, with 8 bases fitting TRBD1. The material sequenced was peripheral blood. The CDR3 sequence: CASRPTGQEANQPQHF. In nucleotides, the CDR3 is TGTGCCAGTAGACCTACGGGACAGGAGGCTAATCAGCCCCAGCATTTT.